The TCR beta chain described here comes from a study of shared clonotypes between healthy human individuals (TCRdb year 2020). For the wider study: The cohort included a few men and a couple of women between 18 and 49 years of age. To estimate repertoire size and how much clonotypes are shared between individuals, the study performed deep sequencing of blood TCR repertoires from a handful of healthy adults. To increase sequencing depth and limit assay-specific biases, TCR repertoire library preparation and sequencing were carried out by different laboratories using diverse techniques. Per donor, leukapheresis produced somewhere between about 0.9 and 9 billion PBMCs. Broad study findings and their caveats: Sampling was limited to blood, and TCR repertoires in tissue likely differ from TCR repertoires in blood. Pairwise subsampling indicated that sequencing depth was expected to affect the degree of clonotype sharing among donors. Because the study included only a small number of donors, the genetic and exposure-history diversity represented was limited.

With respect to this clone: Its target antigen remains unknown. There are no base qualities to consult, and no much larger clone falls within one base.

Using the deep immunoSEQ assay, multiplex PCR amplified TCR CDR3 regions from genomic DNA. For each cell subset, the extracted genomic DNA was distributed evenly across all wells of several immunoSEQ 96-well plates, and each plate served as one replicate. For unsorted PBMC, roughly 0.3 ug of genomic DNA, equivalent to approximately 30,000 T cell genomes, went into each replicate PCR. Ten immunoSEQ deep assay plates were used to sequence unsorted PBMC genomic DNA. The purified libraries were quantified using a Qubit 3.0 fluorometer, sized with a Bioanalyzer 2100, and then quantified again using the KAPA Library Quantification kit. Every immunoSEQ 96-well plate was sequenced on a dedicated single-read 150-cycle Illumina NextSeq 550 flow cell. The paper's processing steps were these. Because the immunoSEQ output held only junctional sequences and lacked quality scores, the filtering could not match the filtering applied to full-length reads. To assign V/J genes and CDR3, sequences were annotated against IMGT germline references using PyIR, a Python wrapper for IgBLAST v1.9. Reads with weak V/J assignments (E-value above 1e-6), missing CDR3, stop codons, out-of-frame junctions, or ambiguous translated residues were removed. V3J clonotypes were defined as sequences sharing the same inferred V gene, J gene, and CDR3 amino acid sequence. To compute the percentage overlap between repertoires, the number of shared unique clonotypes was divided by the size of the smaller repertoire. RTK rarefaction, the Chao1 estimator, and Recon v2.1 estimates of unobserved clonotypes were used to assess repertoire richness. TCRdb's version of the immuneACCESS table is confined to in-frame rearrangements and falls short of the full clone set. An unresolved V gene accounts for under half of the shortfall where checked; the remainder is of unknown origin. The V and J calls and clone size were taken over from that table, and D and trimming were inferred from the DNA. The sample contains 450,000 or so clones, more than 70% of them found a single time. The ten largest account for about 11% of the sample.

The donors were healthy, HIV-negative adults who had no recently reported acute infections or vaccinations. All donors were Caucasian adults living in Nashville, Tennessee, USA. For unsorted samples, about 87 million PBMCs were counted, and genomic DNA was extracted using the QIAamp DNA Blood Mini kit. Blood was collected by leukapheresis, and PBMCs were isolated by Ficoll-Histopaque density gradient centrifugation and then cryopreserved in liquid nitrogen vapor phase. Unmatched junction bases come to 6, with V trimmed by 4 bases and J by 3 bases. The CDR3 contains 15 residues, cysteine and phenylalanine counted. The DNA shown is the 45-base CDR3, in frame from base 1. From a lookup of the germline V gene, CDR1 and CDR2 are SGHAT and FQNNGV.

The chain couples TRBV11-2 to TRBJ1-3; 7 central bases correspond to TRBD1. Sequencing used PBMCs. This TCR was sampled from a woman aged 40 to 49 in good health. Some clones in this sample may be carry-over from other donors' samples. The CDR3 reads CASSYDRAYGNTIYF. The nucleotides are TGTGCCAGCAGCTATGACAGGGCATATGGAAACACCATATATTTT.